The rows below give T cell receptor beta chains drawn from one sample of a study of blood T cells in healthy people across ages. TCRdb ran MiXCR on the 5' RACE reads and lists one entry per CDR3 protein. The data hold 580,000 or so distinct CDR3 sequences, with around 48% observed a single time. The sample consisted of blood. These receptors all stem from a man at least 80 years old in good health. The CDR3 runs from the conserved cysteine through the conserved F or W. Fields, in order: J gene, V gene, clone size, D gene, CDR3 DNA, CDR3 protein. D genes are given only for firm matches. Rows give clone size only sometimes, using once, few, many, or a class for an expanded clone.

TRBJ2-3 TRBV7-3 few TRBD2 TGTGCCAGCAGCTTAACTATGGGCGGGGGGGCATCAGATACGCAGTATTTT CASSLTMGGGASDTQYF
TRBJ2-1 TRBV7-2 NA NA TGTGCCACCAGGGGACGGAACTCCTACGAGCAGTTCTTC CATRGRNSYEQFF
TRBJ2-1 TRBV15 NA TRBD2 TGTGCCACCAGCAGAGTTCTAGCGGGAGGGTTCAATGAGCAGTTCTTC CATSRVLAGGFNEQFF
TRBJ1-2 TRBV20-1 NA NA TGCAGTGCCCGTCCAAGGAGTGGCTATGGCTACACCTTC CSARPRSGYGYTF
TRBJ2-1 TRBV7-3 NA TRBD2 TGTGCCAGCAGCTCGAGATACACTAGCGGGGGGGCCGGGTCCTACAATGAGCAGTTCTTC CASSSRYTSGGAGSYNEQFF
TRBJ2-3 TRBV6-6 many NA TGTGCCAGCAGAACCGGGGTGAATACTGGCGATACGCAGTATTTT CASRTGVNTGDTQYF
TRBJ2-6 TRBV27 NA TRBD1 TGTGCCAGCAGGGCAGGGGGCTCTGGGGCCAACGTCCTGACTTTC CASRAGGSGANVLTF
TRBJ2-1 TRBV5-5 NA TRBD2 TGTGCCAGCAGCTTGGGCCCTAGCGGGGCGTACAATGAGCAGTTCTTC CASSLGPSGAYNEQFF
TRBJ2-5 TRBV7-2 NA NA TGTGCCAGCAGCTTAGGCGAGAAAGAGACCCAGTACTTC CASSLGEKETQYF
TRBJ2-1 TRBV4-3 NA NA TGCGCCAGCAGCCTCAGAGATGGAACCACCAGTTCAAATGAGCAGTTCTTC CASSLRDGTTSSNEQFF
TRBJ1-6 TRBV6-6 few NA TGTGCCAGCAGTTTAGGAGGAAGGGAGGGAGTTGTCCACTTT CASSLGGREGVVHF
TRBJ1-2 TRBV7-2 NA NA TGTGCCAGCAGCTTAGTCTTGGGTGGCTCCCGGAACTATGGCTACACCTTC CASSLVLGGSRNYGYTF
TRBJ1-2 TRBV7-9 once NA TGTGCCAGCAGCGCTGGCCAGGGGTGGGGCTACACCTTC CASSAGQGWGYTF
TRBJ2-5 TRBV5-1 NA NA TGCGCCAGCAGCTTGTATCTAGAGACCCAGTACTTC CASSLYLETQYF
TRBJ1-5 TRBV4-1 few NA TGCGCCAGCAGCCAAGATTTTTGGCGGGTGCGGGACAAGTATCAGCCCCAGCATTTT CASSQDFWRVRDKYQPQHF
TRBJ1-6 TRBV20-1 NA NA TGCAGTGCTACGCCCGGGACTGAGAGCTCCTATAATTCACCCCTCCACTTT CSATPGTESSYNSPLHF
TRBJ2-7 TRBV29-1 once NA TGCAGCGTCCGGGACACCGCCTACGAGCAGTACTTC CSVRDTAYEQYF
TRBJ1-2 TRBV30 NA NA TGTGCCTGGAGGTTCGGGAACTATGGCTACACCTTC CAWRFGNYGYTF
TRBJ2-5 TRBV12-3/TRBV12-4 NA NA TGTGCCAGCCTCCCAAAGGGTAGAGGTAGAGAGACCCAGTACTTC CASLPKGRGRETQYF
TRBJ1-2 TRBV29-1 once NA TGCAGCGTTGGGGGCAGCGGCGGCTACACCTTC CSVGGSGGYTF
TRBJ1-2 TRBV7-2 few TRBD1 TGTGCCAGCAGCCCACAGGACAGGGGGCGAGGCTACACCTTC CASSPQDRGRGYTF
TRBJ2-2 TRBV21-1 once NA TGTGCCAGCAGCACACAGTTGGGGTCCGGGGAGCTGTTTTTT CASSTQLGSGELFF
TRBJ2-7 TRBV7-2 few NA TGTGCCAGCAGCCCCACTCGACAGCAGACCTACGAGCAGTACTTC CASSPTRQQTYEQYF
TRBJ2-7 TRBV7-2 few TRBD2 TGTGCCAGCAGCTTAGCAGCGGGACTAGGAGGCGAGCAGTACTTC CASSLAAGLGGEQYF
TRBJ1-4 TRBV12-3/TRBV12-4 NA TRBD1 TGTGCCAGCAGGCCCTACGGGACAGGTGACGAAAAACTGTTTTTT CASRPYGTGDEKLFF
TRBJ2-3 TRBV4-1 NA NA TGCGCCAGCAGCCAAGGGGTTGCAAGTGCTAGCACAGATACGCAGTATTTT CASSQGVASASTDTQYF
TRBJ1-2 TRBV28 NA NA TGTGCCAGCGTCCGAGGAAATTCTAACTATGGCTACACCTTC CASVRGNSNYGYTF
TRBJ2-7 TRBV3-1 NA TRBD1 TGTGCCAGCAGGACCGGGACAGGGTTTCCCTACGAGCAGTACTTC CASRTGTGFPYEQYF
TRBJ2-1 TRBV7-2 few NA TGTGCCAGCAGCCGAGCTACCGGAGACAATGAGCAGTTCTTC CASSRATGDNEQFF
TRBJ2-5 TRBV20-1 few TRBD1 TGCAGTGCTAGAGAGCGACAGGGGAAAGGAGAGACCCAGTACTTC CSARERQGKGETQYF
TRBJ2-1 TRBV4-1 few TRBD1 TGCGCCAGCAGCAAAGCTCTTCCGGGACAGACCTACAATGAGCAGTTCTTC CASSKALPGQTYNEQFF
TRBJ2-1 TRBV6-5 NA TRBD2 TGTACCAGCAGCCGCGGGAGGCCCCCTAGGGGAGAGCAGTTCTTC CTSSRGRPPRGEQFF
TRBJ2-5 TRBV2 NA TRBD2 TGTGCCAGCACGGGGACCCGACTAGCGCAAGAGACCCAGTACTTC CASTGTRLAQETQYF
TRBJ2-5 TRBV7-9 NA NA TGTGCCAGCAGCTCCGGGAAGGGAAGCGTAGAGACCCAGTACTTC CASSSGKGSVETQYF
TRBJ2-6 TRBV7-9 few NA TGTGCCAGCAGCCCAAGAGGCATAGCCTCTGGGGCCAACGTCCTGACTTTC CASSPRGIASGANVLTF
TRBJ2-7 TRBV2 few TRBD1 TGTGCCAGCAGCACCGGGACAGGGATCAACGAGCAGTACTTC CASSTGTGINEQYF
TRBJ2-1 TRBV20-1 NA TRBD2 TGCAGTGCTAGGAGATTGGGGAAGGGACTAGCGCCTTCCAGAGGGAATGAGCAGTTCTTC CSARRLGKGLAPSRGNEQFF
TRBJ2-1 TRBV6-5 NA NA TGTGCCAGCAGTAGGACAGTTCAAGAGACCCAGTTCTTC CASSRTVQETQFF
TRBJ2-1 TRBV20-1 NA TRBD2 TGCAGTGCTCTAAAGCGGGAGGGGGGCTACAATGAGCAGTTCTTC CSALKREGGYNEQFF